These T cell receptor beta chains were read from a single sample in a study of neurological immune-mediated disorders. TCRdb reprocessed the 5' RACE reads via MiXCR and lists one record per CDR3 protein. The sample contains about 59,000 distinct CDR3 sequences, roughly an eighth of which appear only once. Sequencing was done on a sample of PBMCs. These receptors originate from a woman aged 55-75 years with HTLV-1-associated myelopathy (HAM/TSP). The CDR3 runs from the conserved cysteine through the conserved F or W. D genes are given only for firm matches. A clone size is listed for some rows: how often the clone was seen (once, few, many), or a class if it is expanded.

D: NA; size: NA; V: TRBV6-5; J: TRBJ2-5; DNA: TGTGCCAGCAGCTTTGGACGGAACCAAGAGACCCAGTACTTC; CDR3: CASSFGRNQETQYF
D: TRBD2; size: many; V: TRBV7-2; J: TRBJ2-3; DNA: TGTGCCAGCACCACTCTAGCGGGTCTAACAGATACGCAGTATTTT; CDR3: CASTTLAGLTDTQYF
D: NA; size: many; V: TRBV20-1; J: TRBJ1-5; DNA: TGCAGTGCTAGAGCAGGGTGGGGAAGCAATCAGCCCCAGCATTTT; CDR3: CSARAGWGSNQPQHF
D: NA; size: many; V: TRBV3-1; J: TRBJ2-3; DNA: TGTGCCAGCAGCCAAGCCGATACGCAGTATTTT; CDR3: CASSQADTQYF
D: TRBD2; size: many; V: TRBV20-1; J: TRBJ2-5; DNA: TGCAGTGCTAGAGATCGGACTAGCGGGAGAGAAGAGACCCAGTACTTC; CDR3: CSARDRTSGREETQYF
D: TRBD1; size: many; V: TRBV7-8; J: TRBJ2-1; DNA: TGTGCCAGCAGCCTGGGACAGAGACTTGGCCCCGTCTCCTACAATGAGCAGTTCTTC; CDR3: CASSLGQRLGPVSYNEQFF
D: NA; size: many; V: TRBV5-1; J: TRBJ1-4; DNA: TGCGCCAGCAGCTCTATGACAGTGGGTAATGAAAAACTGTTTTTT; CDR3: CASSSMTVGNEKLFF
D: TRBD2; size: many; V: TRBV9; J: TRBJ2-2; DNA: TGTGCCAGCAGGGGACTAGCGGGCACCGGGGAGCTGTTTTTT; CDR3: CASRGLAGTGELFF
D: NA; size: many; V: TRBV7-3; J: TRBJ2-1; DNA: TGTGCCAGCAGCTTAGGAGGGACCGAGCAGTTCTTC; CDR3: CASSLGGTEQFF
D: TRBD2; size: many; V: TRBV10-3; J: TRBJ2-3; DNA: TGTGCCATCAGTGAGTCAAAAGGTGCGGCGGGGACTAGCGGGAGTGATACGCAGTATTTT; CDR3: CAISESKGAAGTSGSDTQYF
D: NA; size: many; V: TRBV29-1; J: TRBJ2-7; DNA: TGCAGCGTTTGGGGCGGGACAAAACCCTACGAGCAGTACTTC; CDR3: CSVWGGTKPYEQYF
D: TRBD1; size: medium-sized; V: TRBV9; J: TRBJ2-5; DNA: TGTGCCAGCAGCGTCCAGGGGGATGAGACCCAGTACTTC; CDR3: CASSVQGDETQYF
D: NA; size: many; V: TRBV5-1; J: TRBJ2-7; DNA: TGCGCCAGCAGCCCCTCGGGCAACTACGAGCAGTACTTC; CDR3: CASSPSGNYEQYF
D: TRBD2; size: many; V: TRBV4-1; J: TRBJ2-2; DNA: TGCGCCAGCAGCCCGACTAGCGGTGCCACCGGGGAGCTGTTTTTT; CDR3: CASSPTSGATGELFF
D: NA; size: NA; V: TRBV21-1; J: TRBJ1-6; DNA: TGTGCCAGCAGCAAAGTCGGCGAGGGGGGACAGAGCTCCTATAATTCACCCCTCCACTTT; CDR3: CASSKVGEGGQSSYNSPLHF
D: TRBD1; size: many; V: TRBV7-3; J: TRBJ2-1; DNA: TGTGCCAGCAGCTTAAACGGACAGGGGGTCGGTGACAATGAGCAGTTCTTC; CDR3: CASSLNGQGVGDNEQFF
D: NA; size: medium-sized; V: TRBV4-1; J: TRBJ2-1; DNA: TGCGCCAGCAGCCAAGTGGCGGGACAGTACTCCTACAATGAGCAGTTCTTC; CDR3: CASSQVAGQYSYNEQFF
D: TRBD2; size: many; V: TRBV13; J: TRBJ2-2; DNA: TGTGCCAGCAGCATTTTAGCGGGAACCGGGGAGCTGTTTTTT; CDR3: CASSILAGTGELFF
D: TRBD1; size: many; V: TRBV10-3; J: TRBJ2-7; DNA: TGTGCCATCAGTGCTCCTGACAGGGGGGGTTACGAGCAGTACTTC; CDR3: CAISAPDRGGYEQYF
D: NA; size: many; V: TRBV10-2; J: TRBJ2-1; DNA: TGCGCCAGCAGTGAGATAAACAGTTACAATGAGCAGTTCTTC; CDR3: CASSEINSYNEQFF